The source of this TCR beta chain is a study of blood T cell repertoires in COVID-19. Study context: The United States, Italy and Spain provided the acute and convalescent COVID-19 samples.

TCRdb's copy holds only in-frame clones and misses some; the assay was immunoSEQ multiplex PCR. Here the sample spans 210,000 or so clones, around 83% being singletons. The CDR3 sequence is 14 residues long. Per germline, CDR1 SGHTA and CDR2 FQGNSA. The V and J ends lost 4 bases and 7 bases, in that order; junction bases with no gene match: 7. The clonotype originates from a man in his forties or fifties with active or convalescent COVID-19. The gene calls are TRBV7-2 and TRBJ1-2, with 9 nucleotides matching TRBD1. Sequencing was performed on peripheral blood. CDR3 sequence: CASSSPQGAVGYTF. For the CDR3, the DNA is TGTGCCAGCAGCTCACCACAGGGGGCGGTTGGCTACACCTTC.